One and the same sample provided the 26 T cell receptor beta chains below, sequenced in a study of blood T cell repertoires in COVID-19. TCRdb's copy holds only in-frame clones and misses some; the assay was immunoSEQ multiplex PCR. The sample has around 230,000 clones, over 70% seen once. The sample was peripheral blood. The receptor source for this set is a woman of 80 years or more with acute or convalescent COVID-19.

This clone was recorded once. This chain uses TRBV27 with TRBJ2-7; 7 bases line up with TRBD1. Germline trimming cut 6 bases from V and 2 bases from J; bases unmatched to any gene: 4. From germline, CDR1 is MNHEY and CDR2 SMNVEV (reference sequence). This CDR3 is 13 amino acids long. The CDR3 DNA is TGTGCCAGCAGCCCGGGACAGCCCTACGAGCAGTACTTC. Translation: CASSPGQPYEQYF.

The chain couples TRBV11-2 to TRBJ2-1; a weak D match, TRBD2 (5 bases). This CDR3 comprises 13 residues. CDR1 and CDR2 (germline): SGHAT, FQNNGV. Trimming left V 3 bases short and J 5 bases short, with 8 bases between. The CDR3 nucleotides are TGTGCCAGCAGCTTCACTAGTCACAATGAGCAGTTCTTC. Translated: CASSFTSHNEQFF.

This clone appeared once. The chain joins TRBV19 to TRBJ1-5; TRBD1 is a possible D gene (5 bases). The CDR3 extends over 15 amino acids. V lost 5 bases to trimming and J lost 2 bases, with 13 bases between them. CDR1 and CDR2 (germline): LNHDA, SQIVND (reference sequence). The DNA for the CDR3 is TGTGCCAGTAGTCAGGGTTCTTTGGGCAATCAGCCCCAGCATTTT. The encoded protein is CASSQGSLGNQPQHF.

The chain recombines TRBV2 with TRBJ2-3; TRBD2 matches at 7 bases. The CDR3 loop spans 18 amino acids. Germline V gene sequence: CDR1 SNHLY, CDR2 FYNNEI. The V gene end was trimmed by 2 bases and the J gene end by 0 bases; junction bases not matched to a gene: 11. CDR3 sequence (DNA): TGTGCCAGCAGTGAAATGGCTAGCGGACTATATAGCACAGATACGCAGTATTTT. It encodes CASSEMASGLYSTDTQYF.

CDR3 DNA sequence: TGTGCCAGCAGCCAAGAGGGACAGGGGGCGGTGAACACTGAAGCTTTCTTT. Translation: CASSQEGQGAVNTEAFF. The rearrangement joins TRBV3-1 (or the pseudogene TRBV3-2) to TRBJ1-1; 12 nucleotides align to TRBD1. CDR1 is LGHDT, CDR2 YNNKEL, per germline (reference sequence). V lost 0 bases and J lost 0; bases outside the gene matches: 2. This CDR3 spans 17 amino acids.

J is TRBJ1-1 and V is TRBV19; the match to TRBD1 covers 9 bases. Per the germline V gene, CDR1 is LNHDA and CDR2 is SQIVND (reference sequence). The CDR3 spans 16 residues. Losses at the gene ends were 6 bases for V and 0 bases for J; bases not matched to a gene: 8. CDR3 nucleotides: TGTGCCAGTAGACCCTCCGGACAGGGGATGAACACTGAAGCTTTCTTT. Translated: CASRPSGQGMNTEAFF.

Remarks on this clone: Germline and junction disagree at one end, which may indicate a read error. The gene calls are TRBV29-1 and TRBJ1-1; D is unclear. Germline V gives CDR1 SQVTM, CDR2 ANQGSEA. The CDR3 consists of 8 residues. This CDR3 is CSVEYSGF. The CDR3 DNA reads TGCAGCGTTGAGTACAGCGGGTTT.

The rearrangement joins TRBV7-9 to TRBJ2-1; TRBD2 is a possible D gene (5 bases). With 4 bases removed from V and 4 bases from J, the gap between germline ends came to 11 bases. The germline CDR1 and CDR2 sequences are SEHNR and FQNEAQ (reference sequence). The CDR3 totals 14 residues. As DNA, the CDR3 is TGTGCCAGCAGCTCCAGTAGCGCGTACAATGAGCAGTTCTTC. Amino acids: CASSSSSAYNEQFF.

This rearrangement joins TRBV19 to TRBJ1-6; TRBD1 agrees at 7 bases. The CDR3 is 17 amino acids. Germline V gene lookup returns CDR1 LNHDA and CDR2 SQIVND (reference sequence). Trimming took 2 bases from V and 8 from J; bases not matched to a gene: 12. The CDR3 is CASSILRGQSGDSPLHF. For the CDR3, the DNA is TGTGCCAGTAGTATATTAAGGGGACAGTCGGGAGATTCACCCCTCCACTTT.

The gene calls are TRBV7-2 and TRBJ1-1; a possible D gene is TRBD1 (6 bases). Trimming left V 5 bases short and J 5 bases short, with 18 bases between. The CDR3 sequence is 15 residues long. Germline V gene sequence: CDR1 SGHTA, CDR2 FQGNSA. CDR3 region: CASSISTGIKTEAFF. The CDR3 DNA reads TGTGCCAGCAGCATAAGTACAGGGATTAAGACTGAAGCTTTCTTT.

CDR3 sequence reads: CAISEAPAYETQYF. The CDR3 DNA is TGTGCCATCAGTGAAGCCCCTGCTTATGAGACCCAGTACTTC. The chain is built from TRBV10-3 and TRBJ2-5; D not certain. This CDR3 region has 14 residues. Germline values: CDR1 ENHRY, CDR2 SYGVKD. V gave up 3 bases and J gave up 5 bases, with 13 bases separating them.

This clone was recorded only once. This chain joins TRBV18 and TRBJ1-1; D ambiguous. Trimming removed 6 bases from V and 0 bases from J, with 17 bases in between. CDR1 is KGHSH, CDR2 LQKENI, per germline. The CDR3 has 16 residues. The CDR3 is CASSPGPPGVNTEAFF. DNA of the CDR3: TGTGCCAGCTCCCCCGGCCCACCGGGAGTGAACACTGAAGCTTTCTTT.

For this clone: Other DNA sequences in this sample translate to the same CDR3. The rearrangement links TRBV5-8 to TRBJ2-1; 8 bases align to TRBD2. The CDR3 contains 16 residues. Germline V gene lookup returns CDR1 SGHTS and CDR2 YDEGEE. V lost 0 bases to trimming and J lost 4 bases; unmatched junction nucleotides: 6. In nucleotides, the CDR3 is TGTGCCAGCAGCTTGGCTCTAACTAGCGGTTACAATGAGCAGTTCTTC. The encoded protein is CASSLALTSGYNEQFF.

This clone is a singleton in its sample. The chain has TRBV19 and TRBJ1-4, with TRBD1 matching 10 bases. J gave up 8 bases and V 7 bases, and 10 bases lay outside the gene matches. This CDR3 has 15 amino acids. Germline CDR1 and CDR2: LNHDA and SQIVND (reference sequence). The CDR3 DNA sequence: TGTGCCAGTAACGAGGGACAGGGGCTTGGCGAAAAACTGTTTTTT. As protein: CASNEGQGLGEKLFF.

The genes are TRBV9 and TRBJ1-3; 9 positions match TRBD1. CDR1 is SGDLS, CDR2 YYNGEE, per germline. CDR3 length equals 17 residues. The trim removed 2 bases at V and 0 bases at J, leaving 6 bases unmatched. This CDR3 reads CASSVSGQGISGNTIYF. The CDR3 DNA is TGTGCCAGCAGCGTGAGCGGACAGGGGATCTCTGGAAACACCATATATTTT.

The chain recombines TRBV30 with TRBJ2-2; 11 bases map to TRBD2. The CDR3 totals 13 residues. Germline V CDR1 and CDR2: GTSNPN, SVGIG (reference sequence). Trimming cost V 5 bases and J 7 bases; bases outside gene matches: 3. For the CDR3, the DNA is TGTGCCTGGGTCGGGACTAGCGGCGGGGAGCTGTTTTTT. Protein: CAWVGTSGGELFF.

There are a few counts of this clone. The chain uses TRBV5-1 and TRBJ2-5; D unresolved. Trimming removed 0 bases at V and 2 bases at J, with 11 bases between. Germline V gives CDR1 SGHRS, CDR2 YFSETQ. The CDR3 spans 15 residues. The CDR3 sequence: CASSLAGGQQETQYF. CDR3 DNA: TGCGCCAGCAGCTTGGCCGGTGGGCAGCAAGAGACCCAGTACTTC.

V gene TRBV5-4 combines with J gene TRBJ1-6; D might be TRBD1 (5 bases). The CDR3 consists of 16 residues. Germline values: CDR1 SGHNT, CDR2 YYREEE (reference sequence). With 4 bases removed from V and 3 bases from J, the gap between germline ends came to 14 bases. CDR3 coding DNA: TGTGCCAGCAGCGCTATGTCCGGGGGCTATAATTCACCCCTCCACTTT. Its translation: CASSAMSGGYNSPLHF.

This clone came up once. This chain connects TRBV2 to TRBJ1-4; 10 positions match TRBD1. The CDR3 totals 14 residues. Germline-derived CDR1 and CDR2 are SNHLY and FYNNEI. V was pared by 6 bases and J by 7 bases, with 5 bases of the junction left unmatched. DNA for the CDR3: TGTGCCAGCAGAGCGGACAGGGGGTTTGAAAAACTGTTTTTT. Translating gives CASRADRGFEKLFF.

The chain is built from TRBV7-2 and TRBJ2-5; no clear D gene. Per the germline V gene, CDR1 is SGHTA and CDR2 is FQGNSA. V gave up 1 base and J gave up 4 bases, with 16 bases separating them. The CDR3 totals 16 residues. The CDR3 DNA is TGTGCCAGCAGCTTAGGTTCCGGGTTTGGTGGAGAGACCCAGTACTTC. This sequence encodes CASSLGSGFGGETQYF. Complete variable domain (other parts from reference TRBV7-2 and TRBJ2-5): GAGVSQSPSNKVTEKGKDVELRCDPISGHTALYWYRQSLGQGLEFLIYFQGNSAPDKSGLPSDRFSAERTGGSVSTLTIQRTQQEDSAVYLCASSLGSGFGGETQYFGPGTRLLVL.

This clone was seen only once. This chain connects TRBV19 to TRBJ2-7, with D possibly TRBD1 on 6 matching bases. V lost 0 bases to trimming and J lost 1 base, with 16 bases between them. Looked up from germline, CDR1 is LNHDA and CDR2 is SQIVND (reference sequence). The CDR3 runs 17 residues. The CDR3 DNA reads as TGTGCCAGTAGTATAGATCAGGGTGGGGACATTTCCTACGAGCAGTACTTC. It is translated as CASSIDQGGDISYEQYF.

CDR3 in amino acids: CASRSGGANTQYF. The CDR3 DNA reads TGTGCCAGCAGGAGTGGGGGGGCAAATACGCAGTATTTT. The chain is built from TRBV7-2 and TRBJ2-3, with TRBD2 as a possible D gene (7 bases). CDR3 size: 13 residues. Trimming took 6 bases from V and 7 from J, leaving 14 bases between them. Germline V gene lookup returns CDR1 SGHTA and CDR2 FQGNSA.

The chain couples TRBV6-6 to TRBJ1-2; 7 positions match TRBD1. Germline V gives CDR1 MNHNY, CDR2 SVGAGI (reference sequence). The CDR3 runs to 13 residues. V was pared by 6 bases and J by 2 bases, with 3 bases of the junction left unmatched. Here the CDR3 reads CASSRGQNYGYTF. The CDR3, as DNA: TGTGCCAGCAGCCGGGGACAGAACTATGGCTACACCTTC.

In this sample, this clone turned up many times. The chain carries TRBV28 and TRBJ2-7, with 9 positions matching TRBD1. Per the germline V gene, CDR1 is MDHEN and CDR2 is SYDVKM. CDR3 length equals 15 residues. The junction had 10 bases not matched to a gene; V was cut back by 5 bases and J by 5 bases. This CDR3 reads CASSVLGQGSNEQYF. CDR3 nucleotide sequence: TGTGCCAGCAGTGTACTGGGACAGGGTTCGAACGAGCAGTACTTC.

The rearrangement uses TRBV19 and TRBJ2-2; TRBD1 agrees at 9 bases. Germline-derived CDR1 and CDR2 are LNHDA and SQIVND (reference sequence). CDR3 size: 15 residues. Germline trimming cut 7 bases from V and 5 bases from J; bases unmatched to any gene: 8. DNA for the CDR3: TGTGCCAGTACCCGGACAGGGGAGGAGACCGGGGAGCTGTTTTTT. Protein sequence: CASTRTGEETGELFF. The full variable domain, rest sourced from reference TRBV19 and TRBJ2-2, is DGGITQSPKYLFRKEGQNVTLSCEQNLNHDAMYWYRQDPGQGLRLIYYSQIVNDFQKGDIAEGYSVSREKKESFPLTVTSAQKNPTAFYLCASTRTGEETGELFFGEGSRLTVL.

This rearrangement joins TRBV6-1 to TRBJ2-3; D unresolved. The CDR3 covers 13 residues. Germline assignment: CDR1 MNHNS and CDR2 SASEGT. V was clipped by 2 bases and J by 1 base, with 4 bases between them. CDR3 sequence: CASSERGTDTQYF. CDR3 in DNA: TGTGCCAGCAGTGAACGTGGCACAGATACGCAGTATTTT.